This T cell receptor beta chain originates from a study of blood T cell repertoires in COVID-19 (TCRdb year 2020). Notes on the research overall: Samples covering the acute and convalescent phases of COVID-19 were provided by collaborators in the United States, Italy and Spain. The material from the prospective study consisted of cDNA or gDNA derived from T cells, B-cell-depleted T cells, or PBMCs. Subjects who had been exposed to COVID-19, were actively infected with it, or had recovered from it provided the deeply sampled blood TCRbeta repertoires that made up the dataset. The repertoires were released in a freely available public database meant as a resource for research on the immune response to SARS-CoV-2. Samples were obtained from the ongoing ImmuneRACE study (first 160 participants) and from 1,254 subjects provided by 6 global collaborators. Nearly every sample came with metadata listing a de-identified subject ID, COVID-19 status, age in years and sex. Where available, HLA class I and class II types were obtained from metadata supplied by the sample provider rather than from assay-based typing.

Whole blood was collected in K2EDTA tubes by collaborating institutions according to the institutions' own protocols. Collaborator samples were shipped for TCRbeta analysis as frozen whole blood, isolated PBMCs, or DNA extracted from either sample type. General study outcomes and caveats: The amount of clinical and demographic metadata varied by source and participant and was provided uncurated.

This clone was picked up one time. What this receptor recognizes is not known. The sample holds no much larger clone one base away, and base qualities are not on file. TCRbeta CDR3 regions were amplified from genomic DNA by means of the immunoSEQ Assay, a bias-controlled multiplex PCR. Concerning the study's data processing: Within the assay, amplification of reference gene primers was used to estimate how many nucleated cells each sample contained. To quantify the absolute abundance of each unique TCRbeta CDR3 rearrangement, sequence reads were collapsed and filtered. For each sample, productive Simpson clonality was calculated as the square root of Simpson's diversity index over productive rearrangements. Drawn from immuneACCESS, this table holds only the in-frame rearrangements with V and J called that TCRdb kept. Clones are partly lost; checked studies trace under half to an unresolved V gene and leave the rest unexplained. V, J and clone size are those of that table, while D and trimming were read from the DNA. A total of fewer than 400,000 clones appear in this sample, about 85% of them only once. The top ten constitute roughly 3.6% of the sample.

The germline V and J ends show losses of 5 bases and 3 bases respectively, and no gene match explains 7 bases of the junction. Measured from the cysteine to the phenylalanine, the CDR3 is 15 residues long. Of the read, only the CDR3 DNA is kept; its 45 bases are in frame from base 1. For CDR1 and CDR2, the germline V gene lists SNHLY and FYNNEI. The receptor was derived from a woman younger than 30 with acute or convalescent COVID-19. Sequencing was carried out using peripheral blood. Here the chain combines TRBV2 and TRBJ2-1; the junction holds 7 bases that match TRBD2. The DNA is TGTGCCAGCAGTCCCGGGAGGAATATCTACAATGAGCAGTTCTTC. Its amino acids are CASSPGRNIYNEQFF.